This T cell receptor (beta chain) was identified during a study of T cells after yellow fever vaccination. This clonotype showed up many times. Its specificity is unknown. Each CDR3 protein gets one entry after TCRdb re-called the 5' RACE reads with MiXCR. The table lists roughly 340,000 distinct CDR3 sequences, roughly 4% of them singletons, with approximately 24% in the top ten. Study outcomes and limitations: Clones from primary vaccination mostly reappeared after the booster (96% CD4, approximately 86% CD8).

This CDR3 is 15 amino acids long. Trimming removed 1 base at V and 2 bases at J, with 9 bases between. The germline V gene encodes CDR1 MNHEY and CDR2 SVGEGT. This TCR derives from a man younger than 35 who received the YFV17D yellow fever vaccine. The chain has TRBV6-2 or TRBV6-3 and TRBJ1-5; D is ambiguous. The material sequenced was PBMCs, taken 5 days after the yellow fever booster vaccination. CDR3: CASSYFGNRNQPQHF. The CDR3 coding sequence is TGTGCCAGCAGTTACTTTGGCAACCGCAATCAGCCCCAGCATTTT.